Listed below are T cell receptor beta chains from one sample, sequenced in a study of blood T cell repertoires in COVID-19. Data came from immunoSEQ multiplex PCR; TCRdb stores just in-frame clones and leaves some out. The sample has hundreds of thousands of clones, around 89% seen once. The sample comprised peripheral blood. The receptors come from a woman aged 18-30 years with acute or convalescent COVID-19. The CDR3 runs from the conserved cysteine through the conserved F or W. D genes are given only for firm matches. Only part of the rows carry a size: once, few, many, or a class if the clone is expanded.

CDR3 | DNA | J | D | V | size
CASSPRRSSQETQYF | TGTGCCAGCAGCCCACGCCGGAGTAGCCAAGAGACCCAGTACTTC | TRBJ2-5 | . | TRBV14 | .
CASSSSRMGPNTEAFF | TGTGCCAGTAGTTCTTCCCGGATGGGCCCGAACACTGAAGCTTTCTTT | TRBJ1-1 | . | TRBV19 | .
CASSYRGGTGELFF | TGCGCCAGCAGCTACCGGGGGGGCACCGGGGAGCTGTTTTTT | TRBJ2-2 | TRBD2 | TRBV4-3 | .
CASSLRGLGQPQHF | TGCGCCAGCAGCCTCAGGGGGCTCGGCCAGCCCCAGCATTTT | TRBJ1-5 | TRBD1 | TRBV4-1 | .
CASSLRGGSSPLHF | TGTGCCAGCAGCCTACGAGGGGGAAGTTCACCCCTCCACTTT | TRBJ1-6 | . | TRBV7-3 | .
CSASELGAFEETQYF | TGCAGTGCTAGTGAACTGGGGGCATTCGAAGAGACCCAGTACTTC | TRBJ2-5 | . | TRBV20-1 | .
CATETGTNQPQHF | TGTGCCACCGAGACAGGGACTAATCAGCCCCAGCATTTT | TRBJ1-5 | TRBD1 | TRBV15 | few
CASQLTQGAQGYTF | TGTGCCAGCCAGTTAACTCAGGGGGCGCAAGGCTACACCTTC | TRBJ1-2 | TRBD1 | TRBV2 | .
CASSFDRGGWQPQHF | TGTGCCAGCAGTTTCGACAGGGGAGGATGGCAGCCCCAGCATTTT | TRBJ1-5 | TRBD1 | TRBV2 | .
CASRGGGYGYTF | TGTGCCAGCAGAGGGGGGGGCTATGGCTACACCTTC | TRBJ1-2 | . | TRBV11-2 | once
CASSLDRAYGYTF | TGTGCCAGCAGCTTAGACAGGGCCTATGGCTACACCTTC | TRBJ1-2 | . | TRBV11-3 | .
CASSPYQGLAAFF | TGCGCCAGCAGCCCCTATCAGGGACTAGCAGCTTTCTTT | TRBJ1-1 | . | TRBV4-1 | .
CATSRVSNEQFF | TGTGCCACCAGCAGAGTTTCTAATGAGCAGTTCTTC | TRBJ2-1 | . | TRBV15 | .
CASSVTGSPNSPLHF | TGTGCCAGCAGTGTGACAGGGAGCCCGAATTCACCCCTCCACTTT | TRBJ1-6 | TRBD1 | TRBV2 | .
CASTTGWNTEAFF | TGCGCCAGCACGACAGGGTGGAACACTGAAGCTTTCTTT | TRBJ1-1 | TRBD1 | TRBV4-1 | .
CSVVIVSDQPQHF | TGCAGCGTTGTTATTGTGTCAGATCAGCCCCAGCATTTT | TRBJ1-5 | . | TRBV29-1 | .
CSAKVSGQGFNQPQHF | TGCAGCGCAAAGGTGTCCGGACAGGGTTTCAATCAGCCCCAGCATTTT | TRBJ1-5 | TRBD1 | TRBV29-1 | .
CASSSRTGESYNEQFF | TGCGCCAGCAGCTCTCGGACAGGGGAGAGCTACAATGAGCAGTTCTTC | TRBJ2-1 | TRBD1 | TRBV5-1 | .
CASSYEPASSGNTIYF | TGTGCCAGCAGTTACGAGCCGGCTAGCTCTGGAAACACCATATATTTT | TRBJ1-3 | . | TRBV6-5 | .
CASTLGQSGHFF | TGTGCCAGTACCCTCGGACAGTCCGGGCATTTCTTT | TRBJ1-1 | . | TRBV19 | .
CASSATGGHGYTF | TGTGCCAGCAGCGCGACAGGGGGTCATGGCTACACCTTC | TRBJ1-2 | TRBD1 | TRBV9 | .